What follows are 27 T cell receptor beta chains derived from one specimen sequenced in a study of blood T cell repertoires in COVID-19. Here immunoSEQ multiplex PCR was the method, and the copy in TCRdb shows in-frame clones only, minus some. The sample lists about 330,000 clones, roughly 90% occurring once. Material for sequencing was peripheral blood. The receptor source for this set is a woman aged 50 to 60 with active or convalescent COVID-19.

V gene TRBV6-1 combines with J gene TRBJ1-1; the D is unclear. The CDR3 consists of 19 residues. Looked up from germline, CDR1 is MNHNS and CDR2 is SASEGT. V was shortened by 0 bases and J by 4 bases, with 24 bases between the two germline ends. The CDR3 DNA reads TGTGCCAGCAGTGAAGCACATCCAGCTCCCGGGCCTCGGGGCACTGAAGCTTTCTTT. Translating it yields CASSEAHPAPGPRGTEAFF.

The V gene is TRBV7-8, the J gene TRBJ2-7; 11 bases fit TRBD2. Germline V CDR1 and CDR2: SGHVS, FQNEAQ. V shed 4 bases, J shed 5 bases, and the junction held 4 bases outside the gene matches. This CDR3 spans 14 amino acids. This CDR3 reads CASSSTSGRNEQYF. The CDR3 DNA follows: TGTGCCAGCAGCTCTACTAGCGGGAGAAACGAGCAGTACTTC.

V usage is TRBV2 and J usage is TRBJ2-1, with a possible D match to TRBD2 (5 bases). CDR1 is SNHLY, CDR2 FYNNEI, per germline. Trimming took 8 bases from V and 10 from J, leaving 12 bases between them. The CDR3 spans 11 residues. The CDR3 nucleotides read TGTGCCAGCGGCCTCGGCGGGGAGCAGTTCTTC. Its translation is CASGLGGEQFF.

J is TRBJ2-2 and V is TRBV7-2; possible D gene TRBD1, 5 bases. V was clipped by 5 bases and J by 5 bases, with 6 bases between them. The CDR3 spans 12 residues. Germline V gene lookup returns CDR1 SGHTA and CDR2 FQGNSA. Here the CDR3 DNA reads TGTGCCAGCAGCCGGACAACCGGGGAGCTGTTTTTT. Amino acids: CASSRTTGELFF.

The chain links TRBV6-5 to TRBJ1-4; D uncertain. The V gene lost 6 bases and the J gene lost 8 bases, with 16 bases spanning the gap. The CDR3 spans 14 residues. Germline V gene sequence: CDR1 MNHEY, CDR2 SVGAGI. The CDR3 sequence is CASSKGGGGEKLFF. CDR3 sequence (DNA): TGTGCCAGCAGCAAGGGAGGCGGCGGGGAAAAACTGTTTTTT.

The rearrangement uses TRBV30 and TRBJ2-5, with 9 bases aligning to TRBD2. Germline V lookup: CDR1 GTSNPN, CDR2 SVGIG (reference sequence). This CDR3 contains 15 residues. V lost 2 bases and J lost 4; bases outside the gene matches: 8. The CDR3 coding sequence is TGTGCCTGGAGTTCGCTAGCGGGAAGAGGAGAGACCCAGTACTTC. It codes for CAWSSLAGRGETQYF. The complete variable domain, with remaining parts taken from reference TRBV30 and TRBJ2-5, reads SQTIHQWPATLVQPVGSPLSLECTVEGTSNPNLYWYRQAAGRGLQLLFYSVGIGQISSEVPQNLSASRPQDRQFILSSKKLLLSDSGFYLCAWSSLAGRGETQYFGPGTRLLVL.

The chain links TRBV7-8 to TRBJ2-1; no clear D gene. CDR1 is SGHVS, CDR2 FQNEAQ, per germline. V lost 5 bases and J lost 0, with 17 bases in between. The CDR3 consists of 17 residues. The CDR3 here is CASSPIGVPSSYNEQFF. The CDR3, as DNA: TGTGCCAGCAGCCCTATCGGTGTTCCTAGCTCCTACAATGAGCAGTTCTTC.

The chain is built from TRBV7-8 and TRBJ1-1; possible D gene TRBD1, 5 bases. Germline-derived CDR1 and CDR2 are SGHVS and FQNEAQ. There are 16 residues in the CDR3. With 2 bases removed from V and 5 bases from J, the gap between germline ends came to 18 bases. Here the CDR3 reads CASSLITGRYGTEAFF. The CDR3 region has the DNA TGTGCCAGCAGCTTAATCACAGGTCGGTATGGGACTGAAGCTTTCTTT.

This chain joins TRBV7-2 and TRBJ1-1; D is ambiguous. This CDR3 is built from 13 residues. Germline CDR1 SGHTA, CDR2 FQGNSA. V lost 2 bases, J lost 6 bases, and 10 bases lay in between. CDR3 nucleotides: TGTGCCAGCAGCTTACTAAAGCAGGCTGAAGCTTTCTTT. Its protein is CASSLLKQAEAFF.

The rearrangement links TRBV28 to TRBJ2-7; no firm D call. Trimming took off 2 bases at V and 8 bases at J, with 16 bases between the two ends. This CDR3 comprises 14 residues. CDR1 is MDHEN, CDR2 SYDVKM, per germline. CDR3 in amino acids: CASSLSYSTRQQYF. CDR3 nucleotides: TGTGCCAGCAGTTTAAGTTACAGTACCCGGCAGCAGTACTTC.

The chain recombines TRBV4-3 with TRBJ2-3, with D possibly being TRBD1 (5 bases). Trimming pared 5 bases from V and 3 bases from J, leaving 9 bases between. There are 13 residues in the CDR3. Germline CDR1 is LGHNA and CDR2 is YSLEER. CDR3 sequence: CASSVRQTDTQYF. For the CDR3, the DNA is TGCGCCAGCAGCGTCCGACAGACAGATACGCAGTATTTT.

This CDR3 is CASSPKPRGFSGYTF. DNA for the CDR3: TGTGCCAGCAGCCCTAAGCCGCGGGGGTTTAGTGGCTACACCTTC. The chain carries TRBV3-1 (or the pseudogene TRBV3-2) and TRBJ1-2; perhaps TRBD1 as D (5 bases). V gave up 4 bases and J gave up 7 bases, with 19 bases separating them. This CDR3 is built from 15 residues. Germline V gene lookup returns CDR1 LGHDT and CDR2 YNNKEL (reference sequence).

V gene TRBV29-1 combines with J gene TRBJ2-3; 7 bases are shared with TRBD2. The V gene end was trimmed by 4 bases and the J gene end by 2 bases; junction bases not matched to a gene: 6. The germline gives CDR1 SQVTM, CDR2 ANQGSEA. The CDR3 has 14 amino acids. CDR3 sequence reads: CSVVGTIHTDTQYF. The CDR3 bases are TGCAGCGTTGTGGGGACTATACACACAGATACGCAGTATTTT.

The chain recombines TRBV7-9 with TRBJ1-5; D gene uncertain. Germline lookup yields CDR1 SEHNR and CDR2 FQNEAQ (reference sequence). The CDR3 extends over 15 amino acids. Trimming cost V 5 bases and J 0 bases, with 11 bases left between them. CDR3 in DNA: TGTGCCAGCAGCGCGACACCGGATAGCAATCAGCCCCAGCATTTT. Translating gives CASSATPDSNQPQHF.

V is TRBV5-1 and J is TRBJ2-1, with D unclear. Trimming pared 2 bases from V and 0 bases from J, leaving 9 bases between. CDR1 is SGHRS, CDR2 YFSETQ, per germline. This CDR3 comprises 15 residues. In DNA, the CDR3 is TGCGCCAGCAGCTTAGAGAGGTCCTCCTACAATGAGCAGTTCTTC. Its protein product is CASSLERSSYNEQFF.

The chain uses TRBV4-1 and TRBJ2-2, with a weak D call TRBD1 (6 bases). CDR3 length equals 15 residues. Trimming pared 0 bases from V and 4 bases from J, leaving 9 bases between. The germline V gene has CDR1 MGHRA and CDR2 YSYEKL. For the CDR3, the DNA is TGCGCCAGCAGCCAAGATCCAGGGGTCACCGGGGAGCTGTTTTTT. It encodes CASSQDPGVTGELFF.

This rearrangement joins TRBV25-1 to TRBJ2-7; weak D call: TRBD1 (5 bases). The germline V and J ends were trimmed by 4 bases and 4 bases, with 11 bases remaining between them. The germline V gene encodes CDR1 MGHDK and CDR2 SYGVNS. The CDR3 spans 13 residues. The CDR3 protein is CASSGFTGYEQYF. The CDR3 DNA is TGTGCCAGCAGTGGGTTCACAGGTTACGAGCAGTACTTC.

V and J are TRBV4-1 and TRBJ1-2; D gene ambiguous. This CDR3 spans 13 amino acids. Deletions cut 2 bases from V and 8 bases from J, with 12 bases between. CDR1 and CDR2 from the germline V gene are MGHRA and YSYEKL. The CDR3 DNA follows: TGCGCCAGCAGCCAAACAGCGGCGAGAGGCTACACCTTC. This translates into CASSQTAARGYTF.

The V and J genes are TRBV4-2 and TRBJ2-7; 8 bases fit TRBD1. V shed 5 bases and J 4 bases; nucleotides not matched to a gene: 10. The CDR3 consists of 15 residues. CDR1 is LGHNA, CDR2 YNFKEQ, per germline. For the CDR3, the DNA is TGTGCCAGCAGCGGCCCCGGGACAGGCGAATACGAGCAGTACTTC. It encodes CASSGPGTGEYEQYF.

This CDR3 reads CASSLSSRGQGYGYTF. The CDR3 coding sequence is TGTGCCAGCAGTTTAAGCTCTAGGGGGCAAGGCTATGGCTACACCTTC. The chain carries TRBV28 and TRBJ1-2; 7 bases align to TRBD1. Looked up from germline, CDR1 is MDHEN and CDR2 is SYDVKM. The ends lost 2 bases at V and 4 bases at J; junction bases unmatched: 10. CDR3 length: 16 residues.

The CDR3 region has the DNA TGTGCCATCAGTAGAACAGGGGCTACCCTAGAGACCCAGTACTTC. Its translation is CAISRTGATLETQYF. The chain uses TRBV10-3 and TRBJ2-5, with 7 bases aligning to TRBD1. CDR3 length: 15 amino acids. Germline V gene sequence: CDR1 ENHRY, CDR2 SYGVKD. V was pared by 5 bases and J by 4 bases, with 10 bases of the junction left unmatched.

The V and J genes are TRBV27 and TRBJ1-6; a possible D gene is TRBD1 (5 bases). The CDR3 runs 15 residues. V dropped 2 bases and J dropped 5 bases, with 10 bases sitting between them. The germline V gene encodes CDR1 MNHEY and CDR2 SMNVEV (reference sequence). Here the CDR3 DNA reads TGTGCCAGCAGTTTACCGCAGGGAAATAATTCACCCCTCCACTTT. This codes for CASSLPQGNNSPLHF.

This chain joins TRBV5-1 and TRBJ1-2, with a tentative D call TRBD1 (5 bases). Trimming took off 4 bases at V and 4 bases at J, with 14 bases between the two ends. The CDR3 runs to 14 residues. Germline V gene lookup returns CDR1 SGHRS and CDR2 YFSETQ. This CDR3 is CASSLGEGPYGYTF. CDR3 coding DNA: TGCGCCAGCAGCCTAGGGGAGGGTCCCTATGGCTACACCTTC.

The chain is built from TRBV5-1 and TRBJ1-2, with D hard to call. Deletions cut 0 bases from V and 6 bases from J, with 12 bases between. The CDR3 contains 14 residues. Germline V gene data show CDR1 as SGHRS and CDR2 as YFSETQ. The CDR3 spells CASSLALAGDGYTF. The CDR3 bases are TGCGCCAGCAGCTTGGCCTTGGCAGGTGATGGCTACACCTTC.

The chain links TRBV30 to TRBJ1-2; perhaps TRBD1 as D (6 bases). In germline, CDR1 is GTSNPN, CDR2 SVGIG (reference sequence). The CDR3 loop spans 13 amino acids. V gave up 7 bases and J gave up 0 bases, with 12 bases separating them. The CDR3: CASTDSANYGYTF. The DNA for the CDR3 is TGTGCCTCCACGGACAGCGCTAACTATGGCTACACCTTC.

The chain joins TRBV30 to TRBJ1-2; maybe TRBD1 (6 bases). Trimming pared 0 bases from V and 7 bases from J, leaving 12 bases between. Germline V CDR1 and CDR2: GTSNPN, SVGIG (reference sequence). The CDR3 has 13 amino acids. The CDR3 is CAWSVRQDGGYTF. The CDR3 bases are TGTGCCTGGAGTGTACGACAGGATGGTGGCTACACCTTC.

The genes are TRBV29-1 and TRBJ1-2; D unclear. The CDR3 length is 13 residues. Deletions cut 8 bases from V and 0 bases from J, with 13 bases between. Looked up from germline, CDR1 is SQVTM and CDR2 is ANQGSEA. DNA for the CDR3: TGCAGCTGCCGGGAGGAAGCTAACTATGGCTACACCTTC. This translates into CSCREEANYGYTF.